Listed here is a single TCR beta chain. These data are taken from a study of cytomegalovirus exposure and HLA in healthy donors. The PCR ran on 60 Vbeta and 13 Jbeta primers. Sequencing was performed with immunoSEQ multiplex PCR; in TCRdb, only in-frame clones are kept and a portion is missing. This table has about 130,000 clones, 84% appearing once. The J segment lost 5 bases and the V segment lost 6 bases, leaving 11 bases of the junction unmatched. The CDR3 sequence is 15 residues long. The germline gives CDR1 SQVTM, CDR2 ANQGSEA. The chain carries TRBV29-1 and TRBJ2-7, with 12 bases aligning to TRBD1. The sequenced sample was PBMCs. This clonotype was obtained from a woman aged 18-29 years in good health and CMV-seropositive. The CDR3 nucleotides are TGCAGCGTATCTCCGGGACAGGGGGCGCGGGACGAGCAGTACTTC. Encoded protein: CSVSPGQGARDEQYF.